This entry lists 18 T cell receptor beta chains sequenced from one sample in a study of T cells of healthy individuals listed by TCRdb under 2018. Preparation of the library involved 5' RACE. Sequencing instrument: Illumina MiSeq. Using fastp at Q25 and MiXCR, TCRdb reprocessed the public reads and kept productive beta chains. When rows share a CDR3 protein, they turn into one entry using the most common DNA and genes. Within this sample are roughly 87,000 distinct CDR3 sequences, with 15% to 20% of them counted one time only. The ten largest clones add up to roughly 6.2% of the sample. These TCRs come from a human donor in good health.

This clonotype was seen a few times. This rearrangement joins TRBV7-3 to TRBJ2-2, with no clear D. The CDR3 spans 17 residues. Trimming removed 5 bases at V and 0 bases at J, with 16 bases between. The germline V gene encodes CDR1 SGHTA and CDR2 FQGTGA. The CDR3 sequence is CASSPSPYGSNTGELFF. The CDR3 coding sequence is TGTGCCAGCAGCCCCTCCCCCTACGGGTCGAACACCGGGGAGCTGTTTTTT.

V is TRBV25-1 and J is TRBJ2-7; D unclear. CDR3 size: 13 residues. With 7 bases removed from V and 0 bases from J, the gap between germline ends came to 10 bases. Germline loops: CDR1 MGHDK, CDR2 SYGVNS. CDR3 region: CASTGGNSYEQYF. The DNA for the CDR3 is TGTGCCAGCACTGGCGGTAACTCCTACGAGCAGTACTTC.

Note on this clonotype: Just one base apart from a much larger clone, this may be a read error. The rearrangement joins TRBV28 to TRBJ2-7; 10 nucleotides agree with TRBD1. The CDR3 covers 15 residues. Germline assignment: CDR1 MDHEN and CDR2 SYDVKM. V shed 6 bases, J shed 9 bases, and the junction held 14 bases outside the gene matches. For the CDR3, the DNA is TGTGCCAGCAGAAGGTGGGACAGGGGACTGGTCGGGCAGTACTTC. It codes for CASRRWDRGLVGQYF. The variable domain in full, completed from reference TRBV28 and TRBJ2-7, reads DVKVTQSSRYLVKRTGEKVFLECVQDMDHENMFWYRQDPGLGLRLIYFSYDVKMKEKGDIPEGYSVSREKKERFSLILESASTNQTSMYLCASRRWDRGLVGQYFGPGTRLTVT.

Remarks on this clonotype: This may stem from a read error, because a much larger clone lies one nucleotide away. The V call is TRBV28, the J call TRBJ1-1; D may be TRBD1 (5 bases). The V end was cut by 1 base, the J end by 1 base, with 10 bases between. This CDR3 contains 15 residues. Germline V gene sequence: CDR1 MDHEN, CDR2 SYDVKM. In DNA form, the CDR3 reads TGTGCCAGCAGTTTATTGTGGACAACGAACACTGAAGCTTTCTTT. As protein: CASSLLWTTNTEAFF.

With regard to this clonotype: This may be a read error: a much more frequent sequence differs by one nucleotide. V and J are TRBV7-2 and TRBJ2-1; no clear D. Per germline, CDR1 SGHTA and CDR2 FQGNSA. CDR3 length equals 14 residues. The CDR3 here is CASSIAVRSGEQFF. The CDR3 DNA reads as TGTGCCAGCAGCATAGCCGTAAGGAGTGGGGAGCAGTTCTTC. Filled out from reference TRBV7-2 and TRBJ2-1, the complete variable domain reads GAGVSQSPSNKVTEKGKDVELRCDPISGHTALYWYRQSLGQGLEFLIYFQGNSAPDKSGLPSDRFSAERTGGSVSTLTIQRTQQEDSAVYLCASSIAVRSGEQFFGPGTRLTVL.

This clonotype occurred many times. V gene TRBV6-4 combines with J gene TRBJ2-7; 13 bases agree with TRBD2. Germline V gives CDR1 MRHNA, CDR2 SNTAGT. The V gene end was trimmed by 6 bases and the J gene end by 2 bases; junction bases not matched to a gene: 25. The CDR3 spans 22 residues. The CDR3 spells CASRTPEGLAGTLCRFTYEQYF. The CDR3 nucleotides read TGTGCCAGCAGAACTCCCGAGGGACTAGCGGGAACATTGTGTAGATTTACCTACGAGCAGTACTTC.

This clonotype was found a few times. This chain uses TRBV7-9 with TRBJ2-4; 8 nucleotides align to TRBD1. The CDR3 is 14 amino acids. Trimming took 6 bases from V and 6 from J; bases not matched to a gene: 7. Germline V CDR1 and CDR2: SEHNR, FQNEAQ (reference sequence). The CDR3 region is CASSFGQGINIQYF. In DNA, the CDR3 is TGTGCCAGCAGTTTTGGACAGGGTATAAACATTCAGTACTTC.

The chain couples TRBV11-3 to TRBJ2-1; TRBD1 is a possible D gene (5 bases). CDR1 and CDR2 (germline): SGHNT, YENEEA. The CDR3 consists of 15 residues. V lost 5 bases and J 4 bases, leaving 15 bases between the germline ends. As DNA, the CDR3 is TGTGCCAGCAGCCCTCAGGGTCCGAATTACAATGAGCAGTTCTTC. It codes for CASSPQGPNYNEQFF.

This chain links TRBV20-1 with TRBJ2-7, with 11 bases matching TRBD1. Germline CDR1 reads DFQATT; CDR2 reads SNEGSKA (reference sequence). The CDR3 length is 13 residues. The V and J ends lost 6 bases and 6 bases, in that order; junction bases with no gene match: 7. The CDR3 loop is CSATGDRGVEQYF. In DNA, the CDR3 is TGCAGTGCCACGGGGGACAGGGGGGTCGAGCAGTACTTC.

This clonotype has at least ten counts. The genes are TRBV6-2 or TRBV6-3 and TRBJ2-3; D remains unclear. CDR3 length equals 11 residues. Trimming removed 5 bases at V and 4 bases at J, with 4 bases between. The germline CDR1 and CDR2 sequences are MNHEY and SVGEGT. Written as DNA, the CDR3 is TGTGCCAGCAGTCGTGCAGATACGCAGTATTTT. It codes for CASSRADTQYF.

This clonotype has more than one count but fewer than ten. CDR3 loop: CSAIDGQANSPLHF. The CDR3 region has the DNA TGCAGTGCCATCGATGGGCAGGCTAATTCACCCCTCCACTTT. The chain has TRBV20-1 and TRBJ1-6, with unresolved D. Germline-derived CDR1 and CDR2 are DFQATT and SNEGSKA (reference sequence). V was shortened by 6 bases and J by 6 bases, with 15 bases between the two germline ends. The CDR3 is made up of 14 amino acids.

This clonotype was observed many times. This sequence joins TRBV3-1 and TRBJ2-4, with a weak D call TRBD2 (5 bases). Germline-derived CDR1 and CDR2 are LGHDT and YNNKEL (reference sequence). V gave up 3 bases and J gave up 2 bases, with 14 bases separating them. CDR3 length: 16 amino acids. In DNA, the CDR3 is TGTGCCAGCAGCCACGGGGATGGACCCCCCAAAAACATTCAGTACTTC. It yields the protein CASSHGDGPPKNIQYF.

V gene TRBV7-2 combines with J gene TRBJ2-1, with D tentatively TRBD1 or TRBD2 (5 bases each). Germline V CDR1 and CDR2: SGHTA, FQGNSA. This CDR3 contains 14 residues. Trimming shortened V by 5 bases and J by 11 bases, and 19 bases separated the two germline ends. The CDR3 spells CASSELPGWDQQFF. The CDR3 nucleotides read TGTGCCAGCAGCGAACTCCCTGGGTGGGACCAGCAGTTCTTC.

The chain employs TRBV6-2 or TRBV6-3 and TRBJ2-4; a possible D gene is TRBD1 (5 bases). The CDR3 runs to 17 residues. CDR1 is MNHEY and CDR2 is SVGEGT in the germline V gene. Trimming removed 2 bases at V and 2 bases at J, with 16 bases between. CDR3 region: CASSYRNNRTSKNIQYF. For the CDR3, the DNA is TGTGCCAGCAGTTACAGGAACAACCGGACATCCAAAAACATTCAGTACTTC.

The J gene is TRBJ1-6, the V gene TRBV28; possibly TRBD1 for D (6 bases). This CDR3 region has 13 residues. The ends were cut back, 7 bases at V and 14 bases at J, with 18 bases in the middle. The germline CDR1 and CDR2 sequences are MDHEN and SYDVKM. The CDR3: CASTQRAQGTLHF. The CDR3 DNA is TGTGCCAGCACTCAAAGGGCGCAGGGGACCCTCCACTTT.

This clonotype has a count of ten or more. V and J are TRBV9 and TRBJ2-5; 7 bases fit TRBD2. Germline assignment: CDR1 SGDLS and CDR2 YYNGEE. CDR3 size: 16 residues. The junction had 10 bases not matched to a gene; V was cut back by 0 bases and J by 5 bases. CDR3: CASSVDGEGFEETQYF. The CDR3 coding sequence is TGTGCCAGCAGCGTAGATGGGGAGGGATTTGAGGAGACCCAGTACTTC.

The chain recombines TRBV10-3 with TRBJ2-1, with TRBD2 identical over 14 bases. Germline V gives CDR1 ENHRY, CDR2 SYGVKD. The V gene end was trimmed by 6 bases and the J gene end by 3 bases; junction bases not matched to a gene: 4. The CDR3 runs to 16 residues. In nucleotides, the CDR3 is TGTGCCATCAGAAGACTAGCGGGAGGGCTCTACAATGAGCAGTTCTTC. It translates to CAIRRLAGGLYNEQFF.

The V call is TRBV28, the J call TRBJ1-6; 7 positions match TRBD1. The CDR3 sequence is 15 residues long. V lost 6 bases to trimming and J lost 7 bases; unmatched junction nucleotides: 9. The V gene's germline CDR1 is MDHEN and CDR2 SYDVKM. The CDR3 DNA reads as TGTGCCAGCAGCTCCAGTGGGACAGCCAATTCACCCCTCCACTTT. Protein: CASSSSGTANSPLHF.